These 27 T cell receptor beta chains were all obtained from the same sample, sequenced in a study of shared clonotypes between healthy human individuals. The assay was immunoSEQ multiplex PCR, and TCRdb's table has in-frame clones only and misses some. The sample has hundreds of thousands of clones; around 87% are singletons. Sequenced sample: memory CD8+ T cells sorted from blood. The subset denotes: CD45RO+ cells pooled with CCR7-negative TemRA cells. The receptors shown here come from a man in his late teens or twenties in good health.

The CDR3 DNA follows: TGTGCCAGCAGCAAAGCGGGGGAGGGGGGACCGAGGACCGAGCAGTACTTC. It codes for CASSKAGEGGPRTEQYF. V usage is TRBV21-1 and J usage is TRBJ2-7; the table names TRBD2, a call not compared with the DNA. TRBV21-1 is a pseudogene segment. This CDR3 spans 17 amino acids.

The chain has TRBV5-6 and TRBJ2-1; tentative D call: TRBD2 (6 bases). There are 16 residues in the CDR3. V was clipped by 5 bases and J by 4 bases, with 19 bases between them. CDR1 SGHDT and CDR2 YYEEEE come from the germline V gene. In DNA, the CDR3 is TGTGCCAGCAGATTAGGGGCGGGACCTGATTACAATGAGCAGTTCTTC. It is translated as CASRLGAGPDYNEQFF.

This chain joins TRBV27 and TRBJ2-1; D remains unclear. Per germline, CDR1 MNHEY and CDR2 SMNVEV (reference sequence). CDR3 length equals 17 residues. Between the trimmed V and J ends, which lost 0 bases and 0 bases, there was a span of 12 bases. CDR3: CASSLSVVFSSYNEQFF. The CDR3 bases are TGTGCCAGCAGTTTATCGGTTGTCTTTAGCTCCTACAATGAGCAGTTCTTC.

The chain recombines TRBV7-6 with TRBJ1-1, with D possibly being TRBD1 (5 bases). Germline V gene sequence: CDR1 SGHVS, CDR2 FNYEAQ. Trimming removed 5 bases from V and 8 bases from J, with 12 bases in between. The CDR3 runs 12 residues. Here the CDR3 DNA reads TGTGCCAGCAGCCCCAAGGGGTTCGAAGCTTTCTTT. As protein: CASSPKGFEAFF.

The V gene is TRBV19, the J gene TRBJ2-2; D perhaps matches TRBD2 (5 bases). Trimming shortened V by 3 bases and J by 1 base, and 9 bases separated the two germline ends. The V gene's germline CDR1 is LNHDA and CDR2 SQIVND (reference sequence). CDR3 length: 15 amino acids. The CDR3 spells CASSISSGNTGELFF. The CDR3 DNA reads TGTGCCAGTAGTATTTCGAGCGGGAACACCGGGGAGCTGTTTTTT.

The rearrangement joins TRBV12-5 to TRBJ2-2; TRBD2 aligns across 9 bases. V lost 4 bases and J lost 3; bases outside the gene matches: 9. This CDR3 is 17 amino acids long. In germline, CDR1 is LGHNT, CDR2 FRNRAP. CDR3 residues: CASGWWLAGKDTGELFF. CDR3 sequence (DNA): TGTGCTAGTGGTTGGTGGCTAGCGGGAAAGGACACCGGGGAGCTGTTTTTT.

This clone was recorded once. The V call is TRBV13, the J call TRBJ2-1, with D perhaps matching TRBD1 (6 bases). Germline V gene lookup returns CDR1 PRHDT and CDR2 FYEKMQ (reference sequence). The CDR3 runs 18 residues. With 5 bases removed from V and 0 bases from J, the gap between germline ends came to 20 bases. The chain's CDR3 is CASSNSIQGSSSYNEQFF. The CDR3 DNA follows: TGTGCCAGCAGCAACTCGATCCAGGGGTCAAGCTCCTACAATGAGCAGTTCTTC.

This clone was observed a handful of times. A far bigger clonotype differs at one base, so this is likely a read error. Different DNA sequences within this sample yield the same CDR3. This CDR3 is CASSVQGSYEQYF. In DNA form, the CDR3 reads TGTGCCAGCAGTGTACAGGGGTCCTACGAGCAGTACTTC. The rearrangement joins TRBV27 to TRBJ2-7; 7 bases match TRBD1. The germline V gene encodes CDR1 MNHEY and CDR2 SMNVEV (reference sequence). Trimming removed 5 bases from V and 1 base from J; junction bases left unmatched: 2. The CDR3 is made up of 13 amino acids.

This chain links TRBV4-1 with TRBJ1-2; 7 bases are a match to TRBD1. Germline trimming cut 6 bases from V and 6 bases from J; bases unmatched to any gene: 19. Germline CDR1 reads MGHRA; CDR2 reads YSYEKL. The CDR3 loop spans 17 amino acids. DNA for the CDR3: TGCGCCAGCAGTCCATCTCTGGTGGTAGGGGGCCCAAATGGCTACACCTTC. This translates into CASSPSLVVGGPNGYTF.

The genes are TRBV7-6 and TRBJ2-1; 9 nucleotides line up with TRBD2. V shed 4 bases and J 1 base; nucleotides not matched to a gene: 14. Germline CDR1 SGHVS, CDR2 FNYEAQ. CDR3 length: 19 amino acids. In DNA form, the CDR3 reads TGTGCCAGCAGCTCCCACGGAGCTAGCGGGGTGTTGTCCTACAATGAGCAGTTCTTC. Amino acids: CASSSHGASGVLSYNEQFF.

The chain couples TRBV4-3 to TRBJ2-1, with 9 positions matching TRBD2. With 1 base clipped from V and 6 bases from J, the junction kept 4 bases outside the gene matches. This CDR3 spans 15 amino acids. CDR1 is LGHNA and CDR2 is YSLEER in the germline V gene. Here the CDR3 reads CASSQGLAASNEQFF. CDR3 DNA sequence: TGCGCCAGCAGCCAAGGACTAGCGGCCAGCAATGAGCAGTTCTTC.

This chain uses TRBV28 with TRBJ1-2; possible D gene TRBD1, 6 bases. With 1 base removed from V and 3 bases from J, the gap between germline ends came to 9 bases. Per germline, CDR1 MDHEN and CDR2 SYDVKM. The CDR3 is made up of 14 amino acids. The CDR3, as DNA: TGTGCCAGCAGTTTATCAGGGGAGGACTATGGCTACACCTTC. Residues: CASSLSGEDYGYTF.

The genes are TRBV19 and TRBJ2-7, with D possibly called TRBD1 or TRBD2 (5 bases each). Germline loops: CDR1 LNHDA, CDR2 SQIVND (reference sequence). Trimming cost V 9 bases and J 0 bases, with 12 bases left between them. CDR3 length equals 13 residues. The CDR3, as DNA: TGTGCCAGAAACCGGGACGGCTCCTACGAGCAGTACTTC. Its protein is CARNRDGSYEQYF.

V gene TRBV4-1 combines with J gene TRBJ2-5; the match to TRBD2 covers 10 bases. Germline CDR1 and CDR2: MGHRA and YSYEKL. V gave up 1 base and J gave up 2 bases; unmatched junction bases: 4. The CDR3 totals 16 residues. The CDR3 sequence: CASSQVGTSDQETQYF. The CDR3 DNA is TGCGCCAGCAGCCAAGTAGGGACTAGCGATCAAGAGACCCAGTACTTC.

The J gene is TRBJ1-4, the V gene TRBV5-1; no definite D call. The CDR3 spans 15 residues. CDR1 and CDR2 (germline): SGHRS, YFSETQ. V was pared by 2 bases and J by 8 bases, with 16 bases between. The CDR3 here is CASSLSDLRGEKLFF. CDR3 DNA sequence: TGCGCCAGCAGCTTATCGGACCTCCGAGGGGAAAAACTGTTTTTT.

V usage is TRBV9 and J usage is TRBJ2-7, with a possible D match to TRBD2 (6 bases). The V gene lost 3 bases and the J gene lost 2 bases, with 9 bases spanning the gap. Germline V CDR1 and CDR2: SGDLS, YYNGEE. This CDR3 comprises 13 residues. This chain's CDR3 is CASSGSGTYEQYF. CDR3 nucleotides: TGTGCCAGCAGCGGTAGCGGCACCTACGAGCAGTACTTC.

The chain is built from TRBV9 and TRBJ2-1; 10 bases align to TRBD2. There are 19 residues in the CDR3. J gave up 3 bases and V 0 bases, and 12 bases lay outside the gene matches. From germline, CDR1 is SGDLS and CDR2 YYNGEE. In nucleotides, the CDR3 is TGTGCCAGCAGCGTAGAGGCTAGCGGGAGCGCCGGGGGCTACAATGAGCAGTTCTTC. This codes for CASSVEASGSAGGYNEQFF.

V gene TRBV9 combines with J gene TRBJ2-5, with D unclear. The germline V and J ends were trimmed by 3 bases and 1 base, with 13 bases remaining between them. The CDR3 contains 15 residues. Germline CDR1 reads SGDLS; CDR2 reads YYNGEE. CDR3 amino acids: CASSESAASQETQYF. The CDR3 bases are TGTGCCAGCAGCGAGTCTGCGGCGAGCCAAGAGACCCAGTACTTC.

This clone showed up just once. This specimen includes other DNA sequences encoding the same CDR3. This chain connects TRBV5-6 to TRBJ1-1; no definite D call. Trimming took off 1 base at V and 5 bases at J, with 6 bases between the two ends. The CDR3 runs 12 residues. The germline V gene encodes CDR1 SGHDT and CDR2 YYEEEE. CDR3 DNA sequence: TGTGCCAGCAGCTTGCTGGGGACTGAAGCTTTCTTT. Residues: CASSLLGTEAFF.

The chain employs TRBV9 and TRBJ2-3; 9 nucleotides line up with TRBD1. This CDR3 is 15 amino acids long. Germline lookup yields CDR1 SGDLS and CDR2 YYNGEE. V trimming: 0 bases; J trimming: 5 bases; junction bases outside the gene matches: 4. The CDR3 loop reads CASSVAGQGIDTQYF. The CDR3 nucleotides are TGTGCCAGCAGCGTAGCGGGACAGGGAATAGATACGCAGTATTTT.

The chain links TRBV10-2 to TRBJ1-3; no definite D call. V gave up 6 bases and J gave up 0 bases, with 0 bases separating them. Germline V lookup: CDR1 WSHSY, CDR2 SAAADI. CDR3 length: 11 residues. Here the CDR3 reads CASSSGNTIYF. In DNA, the CDR3 is TGCGCCAGCAGCTCTGGAAACACCATATATTTT.

This clone was seen a handful of times. The V call is TRBV6-5, the J call TRBJ1-1; D remains ambiguous. CDR3 length equals 14 residues. CDR1 MNHEY and CDR2 SVGAGI come from the germline V gene. Trimming took off 5 bases at V and 0 bases at J, with 10 bases between the two ends. CDR3: CASSDYEMNTEAFF. The CDR3 nucleotides are TGTGCCAGCAGTGACTATGAAATGAACACTGAAGCTTTCTTT.

The V call is TRBV13, the J call TRBJ2-5; 9 bases fit TRBD2. V shed 5 bases and J 3 bases; nucleotides not matched to a gene: 7. The CDR3 extends over 15 amino acids. CDR1 and CDR2 from the germline V gene are PRHDT and FYEKMQ (reference sequence). The CDR3 DNA reads as TGTGCCAGCAGCCTGCTGTTAGCGGGAGAAGAGACCCAGTACTTC. Amino acid sequence: CASSLLLAGEETQYF.

CDR3 amino acids: CASSSTSFQETQYF. CDR3 bases: TGTGCCAGCAGCTCCACTAGCTTTCAAGAGACCCAGTACTTC. This chain connects TRBV2 to TRBJ2-5; D might be TRBD2 (6 bases). Trimming removed 6 bases at V and 2 bases at J, with 13 bases between. Germline CDR1 and CDR2: SNHLY and FYNNEI. The CDR3 spans 14 residues.

The chain's CDR3 is CASGPDSMNTEAFF. CDR3 nucleotides: TGTGCCAGCGGGCCAGACAGCATGAACACTGAAGCTTTCTTT. The genes are TRBV5-4 and TRBJ1-1; tentative D call: TRBD1 (5 bases). V lost 7 bases, J lost 0 bases, and 13 bases lay in between. The CDR3 consists of 14 residues. Germline-derived CDR1 and CDR2 are SGHNT and YYREEE (reference sequence).

The chain joins TRBV11-2 to TRBJ2-1; tentatively, D is TRBD1 or TRBD2 (5 bases each). The CDR3 is made up of 17 amino acids. V shed 1 base and J shed 0 bases, with 13 bases lying between them. Germline CDR1 and CDR2: SGHAT and FQNNGV. CDR3 in DNA: TGTGCCAGCAGCTTAGTTCTGGGGGAAGGCTCCTACAATGAGCAGTTCTTC. Amino acid sequence: CASSLVLGEGSYNEQFF. Filled out from reference TRBV11-2 and TRBJ2-1, the complete variable domain reads EAGVAQSPRYKIIEKRQSVAFWCNPISGHATLYWYQQILGQGPKLLIQFQNNGVVDDSQLPKDRFSAERLKGVDSTLKIQPAKLEDSAVYLCASSLVLGEGSYNEQFFGPGTRLTVL.

This clone occurred a few times. V usage is TRBV5-4 and J usage is TRBJ2-3, with 9 nucleotides matching TRBD2. Germline V CDR1 and CDR2: SGHNT, YYREEE (reference sequence). The CDR3 runs to 16 residues. With V trimmed by 4 bases and J by 2 bases, 8 bases remained unmatched. The chain's CDR3 is CASSRGTSSSTDTQYF. The CDR3, as DNA: TGTGCCAGCAGCAGGGGGACTAGCAGTTCCACAGATACGCAGTATTTT.